This is a list of T cell receptor beta chains from one sample in a study of cytomegalovirus exposure and HLA in healthy donors. TCRdb's copy holds only in-frame clones and misses some; the assay was immunoSEQ multiplex PCR. The sample contains over 200,000 clones, more than 70% of which appear only once. The sample taken for sequencing was PBMCs. These receptors were obtained from a human donor in good health. CDR3s include the opening cysteine and the closing phenylalanine or tryptophan. A D gene is named only where the DNA matches it firmly. Expanded clones get a size class; other rows say once, few or many, or leave the size out.

v_call	j_call	d_call	clone_size	cdr3_length	cdr3_aa	cdr3_nt
TRBV19	TRBJ1-5	.	.	13	CASSIDIQESQHF	TGTGCCAGTAGTATAGATATCCAGGAATCCCAGCATTTT
TRBV2	TRBJ2-7	TRBD2	.	14	CASSDVAGAHEQYF	TGTGCCAGCAGTGATGTAGCGGGAGCCCACGAGCAGTACTTC
TRBV30	TRBJ2-6	.	.	15	CAWSWASSGANVLTF	TGTGCCTGGTCCTGGGCCAGCTCTGGGGCCAACGTCCTGACTTTC
TRBV6-5	TRBJ2-5	TRBD2	.	13	CATQWGGSETQYF	TGTGCCACACAATGGGGGGGGTCGGAGACCCAGTACTTC
TRBV4-1	TRBJ1-3	.	.	15	CASSQADRDGNTIYF	TGCGCCAGCAGCCAAGCGGACAGAGATGGAAACACCATATATTTT
TRBV28	TRBJ1-3	TRBD1	.	15	CASIRGTGVGNTIYF	TGTGCCAGCATTAGAGGGACAGGGGTCGGAAACACCATATATTTT
TRBV15	TRBJ2-7	TRBD2	.	17	CATSRGVLAGGYYEQYF	TGTGCCACCAGCAGAGGGGTACTAGCGGGAGGTTACTACGAGCAGTACTTC
TRBV15	TRBJ2-7	.	.	14	CATSRDLGGYEQYF	TGTGCCACCAGCAGAGATTTAGGGGGCTACGAGCAGTACTTC
TRBV6-1	TRBJ2-1	TRBD2	.	20	CASSEAPLRTSYSSYNEQFF	TGTGCCAGCAGTGAAGCGCCCTTAAGGACTAGCTACAGCTCCTACAATGAGCAGTTCTTC
TRBV7-8	TRBJ2-7	.	.	14	CASSWDSGPLGQYF	TGTGCCAGCAGCTGGGATAGCGGTCCCTTGGGGCAGTACTTC
TRBV7-9	TRBJ2-1	TRBD2	few	14	CASSRLAGDHEQFF	TGTGCCAGCAGCCGCCTAGCGGGAGACCATGAGCAGTTCTTC
TRBV5-1	TRBJ2-1	TRBD1	.	15	CASSGRTGDYNEQFF	TGCGCCAGCAGTGGTCGGACAGGGGACTACAATGAGCAGTTCTTC
TRBV19	TRBJ1-2	.	.	13	CASSPVGSYGYTF	TGTGCCAGTAGTCCTGTTGGCAGCTATGGCTACACCTTC
TRBV6-1	TRBJ2-7	TRBD2	.	15	CASSELGGGAYEQYF	TGTGCCAGCAGTGAATTGGGGGGAGGGGCCTACGAGCAGTACTTC
TRBV28	TRBJ1-1	.	.	13	CASSLGVDTEAFF	TGTGCCAGCAGTTTAGGAGTAGACACTGAAGCTTTCTTT
TRBV5-1	TRBJ2-7	TRBD2	.	16	CASSLDSIAGWYEQYF	TGCGCCAGCAGCTTGGATTCTATAGCGGGGTGGTACGAGCAGTACTTC
TRBV7-9	TRBJ2-7	TRBD1	.	16	CASSLYQGQGAFEQYF	TGTGCCAGCAGCCTGTACCAGGGACAGGGGGCCTTCGAGCAGTACTTC
TRBV9	TRBJ2-1	.	.	16	CASSVVGGGAGNEQFF	TGTGCCAGCAGCGTAGTAGGAGGGGGCGCGGGAAATGAGCAGTTCTTC
TRBV29-1	TRBJ2-7	.	.	12	CSVRQGGYEQYF	TGCAGCGTTCGGCAGGGGGGATACGAGCAGTACTTC
TRBV15	TRBJ2-3	TRBD1	.	15	CATSLRTGGHDTQYF	TGTGCCACCAGCCTCAGGACAGGGGGGCACGATACGCAGTATTTT
TRBV2	TRBJ2-7	.	.	16	CASSEAGGRAIHEQYF	TGTGCCAGCAGTGAAGCCGGGGGTCGGGCCATCCACGAGCAGTACTTC
TRBV5-1	TRBJ2-7	TRBD1	once	17	CASSLAGPWDRGYEQYF	TGCGCCAGCAGCTTGGCTGGACCCTGGGACAGGGGCTACGAGCAGTACTTC
TRBV27	TRBJ2-1	TRBD1	.	14	CASSSRDRGNEQFF	TGTGCCAGCAGCTCCCGGGACAGGGGAAATGAGCAGTTCTTC
TRBV30	TRBJ1-3	TRBD1	.	13	CAWSPGQGNTIYF	TGTGCCTGGAGTCCGGGACAGGGAAACACCATATATTTT
TRBV6-6	TRBJ1-2	TRBD1	.	12	CASRTGQYGYTF	TGTGCCAGCAGGACGGGACAGTATGGCTACACCTTC
TRBV5-1	TRBJ2-2	.	.	14	CASSPENPTGELFF	TGCGCCAGCAGCCCCGAGAACCCCACCGGGGAGCTGTTTTTT
TRBV6-5	TRBJ1-5	.	.	13	CASSYLRNQPQHF	TGTGCCAGCAGTTACTTGAGGAATCAGCCCCAGCATTTT
TRBV15	TRBJ2-7	TRBD1	.	12	CATGTGYNEQYF	TGTGCCACAGGGACAGGGTACAACGAGCAGTACTTC
TRBV27	TRBJ2-3	.	.	16	CASSTLTSWGTDTQYF	TGTGCCAGCAGCACCTTAACTAGCTGGGGAACAGATACGCAGTATTTT
TRBV10-3	TRBJ2-7	TRBD1	.	14	CAIRGGTGVNEQYF	TGTGCCATCAGGGGAGGGACAGGGGTAAACGAGCAGTACTTC
TRBV9	TRBJ2-7	TRBD2	.	15	CASSVGLAESYEQYF	TGTGCCAGCAGCGTAGGGCTAGCGGAATCCTACGAGCAGTACTTC
TRBV28	TRBJ1-5	.	.	15	CASSLFSAGMQPQHF	TGTGCCAGCAGTTTATTCTCTGCAGGGATGCAGCCCCAGCATTTT
TRBV5-4	TRBJ2-1	TRBD2	.	16	CASSLVSGRAVGEQFF	TGTGCCAGCAGCTTGGTTAGCGGGAGGGCAGTGGGTGAGCAGTTCTTC
TRBV10-3	TRBJ2-1	TRBD2	.	13	CAIRAGGLDEQFF	TGTGCCATCAGGGCGGGAGGGCTCGATGAGCAGTTCTTC
TRBV2	TRBJ2-5	.	.	13	CASGAASGETQYF	TGTGCCAGCGGCGCGGCCAGCGGAGAGACCCAGTACTTC
TRBV6-5	TRBJ2-7	.	.	15	CASSYRGTATYEQYF	TGTGCCAGCAGTTACCGGGGGACAGCGACCTACGAGCAGTACTTC
TRBV6-1	TRBJ2-7	TRBD2	.	16	CASSEAQSGSSYEQYF	TGTGCCAGCAGTGAAGCGCAAAGCGGGAGCTCCTACGAGCAGTACTTC
TRBV19	TRBJ2-7	TRBD1	.	12	CASSMGTARQYF	TGTGCCAGTAGTATGGGGACAGCCCGGCAGTACTTC
TRBV6-1	TRBJ2-7	TRBD1	.	18	CASSEDGSGTGLGYEQYF	TGTGCCAGCAGTGAAGATGGGTCCGGGACAGGACTTGGCTACGAGCAGTACTTC
TRBV20-1	TRBJ2-1	.	.	11	CSARVGPKLFF	TGCAGTGCTAGGGTTGGGCCTAAGTTGTTCTTC
TRBV15	TRBJ2-3	TRBD2	.	20	CATSTRLGTSGSLRPDTQYF	TGTGCCACCAGCACAAGGTTGGGGACTAGCGGGAGTTTGAGGCCAGATACGCAGTATTTT
TRBV2	TRBJ2-3	TRBD2	.	14	CASMGLDDGDTQYF	TGTGCCAGCATGGGACTAGATGACGGGGATACGCAGTATTTT